The entry below describes one T cell receptor delta chain. This specimen includes other DNA sequences encoding the same CDR3. This CDR3 spans 20 amino acids. Trimming removed 0 bases from V and 0 bases from J; junction bases left unmatched: 5. Germline assignment: CDR1 GEAIGNYY and CDR2 EKD. This record belongs to a study of gamma-delta chains in newborns, infants, children. Study-wide context: Microbial exposure reportedly drives polyclonal innate γδ T cell expansion after birth.

TCRdb re-called clones from the reads using CATT. Of 6,500 to 8,000 delta-chain clones in the sample, around 11% were seen once. The clonotype originates from a child who was a newborn, infant or young child, either healthy, febrile or measles-vaccinated (not recorded which). The sequenced material came from blood. This chain uses TRDV2 with TRDJ3, with 12 bases that match TRDD3. The CDR3 spells CACDTVLGDTRSWDTRQMFF. Here the CDR3 DNA reads TGTGCCTGTGACACCGTACTGGGGGATACCCGCTCCTGGGACACCCGACAGATGTTTTTC.